This T cell receptor beta chain appears in the sequencing data of a study of CD8 T cells in Susac syndrome. The CDR3 sequence is 13 residues long. V gave up 5 bases and J gave up 5 bases, with 12 bases separating them. Per germline, CDR1 LGHNA and CDR2 YNFKEQ. RNA amounts of roughly 0.45 to 1 ug underwent reverse transcription with random hexamers. Using its own MiXCR run on the immunoSEQ multiplex PCR reads, TCRdb lists one record per CDR3 protein. The sample lists around 150,000 distinct CDR3 sequences; around 95% were seen once. The rearrangement links TRBV4-2 to TRBJ1-2; D not certain. The sequencing sample was made of CD4+ T cells from PBMCs. This clonotype was sampled from a human donor with Susac syndrome. The CDR3, as DNA: TGTGCCAGCAGCTTTGAACAGAGTTATGGCTACACCTTC. Its protein is CASSFEQSYGYTF.